Following are 32 T cell receptor beta chains from one sample sequenced in a study of T cells in Graves' hyperthyroidism and ophthalmopathy. Amplification targeted TCR beta CDR3 regions from RNA transcripts. HTBI primers drove first-round RT-PCR of the TCR CDR3. TCRdb reprocessed the multiplex PCR reads with MiXCR, giving one entry per CDR3 protein. This table holds hundreds of thousands of distinct CDR3 sequences, about 13% found once. The sequencing input was blood. The receptors shown here come from a woman between 18 and 29 years old with Graves' hyperthyroidism.

This clonotype was detected many times. The rearrangement links TRBV28 to TRBJ2-1; 10 positions agree with TRBD1. From germline, CDR1 is MDHEN and CDR2 SYDVKM. This CDR3 comprises 15 residues. J was trimmed by 6 bases and V by 7 bases; bases with no gene match: 9. CDR3 sequence (DNA): TGTGCCAGCACTGTACCGGGACAGGGGCTCAATGAGCAGTTCTTC. Its protein product is CASTVPGQGLNEQFF. Using reference TRBV28 and TRBJ2-1 for the parts outside the CDR3, the full variable domain is DVKVTQSSRYLVKRTGEKVFLECVQDMDHENMFWYRQDPGLGLRLIYFSYDVKMKEKGDIPEGYSVSREKKERFSLILESASTNQTSMYLCASTVPGQGLNEQFFGPGTRLTVL.

In this sample, this clonotype turned up many times. The CDR3 region is CASSSGRAGKNYEQYF. CDR3 sequence (DNA): TGTGCCAGCAGCTCCGGGAGAGCGGGGAAAAACTACGAGCAGTACTTC. This chain joins TRBV13 and TRBJ2-7, with 7 bases identical to TRBD2. The CDR3 extends over 16 amino acids. V was clipped by 4 bases and J by 3 bases; unmatched bases: 12. Germline assignment: CDR1 PRHDT and CDR2 FYEKMQ (reference sequence).

This clonotype was picked up many times. The rearrangement uses TRBV28 and TRBJ2-7, with 8 bases lining up with TRBD1. After removal of 5 bases from V and 1 base from J, the junction contained 7 bases not matched to a gene. The CDR3 has 15 residues. The germline gives CDR1 MDHEN, CDR2 SYDVKM. CDR3 in DNA: TGTGCCAGCAGTCCGGGACAGGACAATTCCTACGAGCAGTACTTC. Amino acid sequence: CASSPGQDNSYEQYF.

On this clonotype: A much larger clone lies a single base off, so this may be a read error. CDR3: CVIRTRDRDGYTF. The CDR3 nucleotides are TGTGTCATCAGGACCCGGGACAGGGATGGCTACACCTTC. The J gene is TRBJ1-2, the V gene TRBV10-3; 9 bases are a match to TRBD1. The length of the CDR3 is 13 residues. Germline CDR1 reads ENHRY; CDR2 reads SYGVKD.

The table lists this clonotype with many counts. The V call is TRBV24-1, the J call TRBJ2-3; 7 nucleotides align to TRBD2. The CDR3 spans 15 residues. Unmatched junction bases numbered 8, after V lost 5 bases and J lost 4 bases. Per germline, CDR1 KGHDR and CDR2 SFDVKD. CDR3 residues: CATSVGGSRSDTQYF. CDR3 nucleotide sequence: TGTGCCACCAGTGTGGGCGGGAGTCGGTCAGATACGCAGTATTTT.

This clonotype has at least ten counts. CDR3 in amino acids: CASSAQDRGNYGYTF. The CDR3, as DNA: TGTGCCAGCAGCGCCCAGGACAGGGGCAACTATGGCTACACCTTC. The chain is built from TRBV9 and TRBJ1-2; 9 bases map to TRBD1. The CDR3 loop spans 15 amino acids. Germline CDR1 SGDLS, CDR2 YYNGEE. V gave up 3 bases and J gave up 2 bases; unmatched junction bases: 5.

The chain employs TRBV14 and TRBJ2-5; D assignment may be TRBD1 or TRBD2 (5 bases each). There are 16 residues in the CDR3. CDR1 and CDR2 (germline): SGHDN, FVKESK. Trimming cost V 0 bases and J 0 bases, with 11 bases left between them. The CDR3: CASSQDEGTYQETQYF. Written as DNA, the CDR3 is TGTGCCAGCAGCCAAGATGAGGGGACGTACCAAGAGACCCAGTACTTC.

There are many counts of this clonotype. This chain uses TRBV7-9 with TRBJ2-3; 10 bases match TRBD2. CDR3 size: 17 residues. J gave up 2 bases and V 5 bases, and 10 bases lay outside the gene matches. The germline V gene has CDR1 SEHNR and CDR2 FQNEAQ (reference sequence). This CDR3 is CASSGPGLADPTDTQYF. DNA for the CDR3: TGTGCCAGCAGCGGCCCCGGACTAGCGGATCCCACAGATACGCAGTATTTT.

This clonotype was counted ten times or more. This chain uses TRBV7-9 with TRBJ2-1; 9 bases map to TRBD1. The trim removed 1 base at V and 1 base at J, leaving 2 bases unmatched. Looked up from germline, CDR1 is SEHNR and CDR2 is FQNEAQ (reference sequence). CDR3 length equals 16 residues. The CDR3 DNA follows: TGTGCCAGCAGCTTAGAGACAGGGGGGTCCTACAATGAGCAGTTCTTC. Protein sequence: CASSLETGGSYNEQFF.

The rearrangement joins TRBV6-5 to TRBJ1-1; D not certain. Trimming took off 2 bases at V and 0 bases at J, with 19 bases between the two ends. There are 18 residues in the CDR3. Germline V lookup: CDR1 MNHEY, CDR2 SVGAGI. The CDR3 region is CASSYEQFGRTMNTEAFF. CDR3 nucleotides: TGTGCCAGCAGTTACGAGCAATTTGGACGGACCATGAACACTGAAGCTTTCTTT.

V and J are TRBV4-3 and TRBJ2-5, with D tentatively TRBD1 (5 bases). There are 15 residues in the CDR3. Trimming shortened V by 1 base and J by 1 base, and 10 bases separated the two germline ends. Germline V lookup: CDR1 LGHNA, CDR2 YSLEER. The DNA for the CDR3 is TGCGCCAGCAGCCAAGGCAGGGCCAGCCAAGAGACCCAGTACTTC. It specifies CASSQGRASQETQYF.

The table lists this clonotype with many counts. V and J are TRBV20-1 and TRBJ2-5; D possibly corresponds to TRBD2 (5 bases). Per the germline V gene, CDR1 is DFQATT and CDR2 is SNEGSKA (reference sequence). The CDR3 contains 19 residues. V was clipped by 1 base and J by 4 bases, with 28 bases between them. The CDR3 region is CSARGISGGGQETSETQYF. The CDR3 coding sequence is TGCAGTGCTAGAGGGATATCCGGAGGTGGGCAAGAGACCTCAGAGACCCAGTACTTC.

This clonotype has ten or more counts. The J gene is TRBJ1-6, the V gene TRBV4-1, with D perhaps matching TRBD1 (6 bases). Germline assignment: CDR1 MGHRA and CDR2 YSYEKL. V was clipped by 5 bases and J by 13 bases, with 21 bases between them. CDR3 length: 15 amino acids. CDR3 sequence reads: CASSVAGTPVHPLHF. For the CDR3, the DNA is TGCGCCAGCAGCGTCGCCGGGACACCGGTTCACCCCCTCCACTTT.

In its sample, this clonotype was seen many times. The CDR3 nucleotides read TGTGCCGCAGGGGTAGATGGGCAGTATTTT. It codes for CAAGVDGQYF. V usage is TRBV27 and J usage is TRBJ2-3, with D perhaps matching TRBD1 (6 bases). Per the germline V gene, CDR1 is MNHEY and CDR2 is SMNVEV (reference sequence). Trimming removed 11 bases from V and 11 bases from J, with 14 bases in between. This CDR3 spans 10 amino acids.

In this sample, this clonotype turned up many times. The chain joins TRBV12-3 or TRBV12-4 to TRBJ2-1; 16 positions agree with TRBD2. V was clipped by 4 bases and J by 8 bases; unmatched bases: 8. This CDR3 has 17 residues. CDR3 residues: CASSWGLAGGRFDEQFF. In nucleotides, the CDR3 is TGTGCCAGCAGTTGGGGACTAGCGGGAGGGCGGTTTGATGAGCAGTTCTTC.

This clonotype has at least ten counts. This chain links TRBV7-2 with TRBJ2-7, with 7 bases fitting TRBD1. V was clipped by 4 bases and J by 0 bases; unmatched bases: 3. The germline V gene encodes CDR1 SGHTA and CDR2 FQGNSA. The CDR3 loop spans 14 amino acids. The CDR3 region is CASSSGQSSYEQYF. The CDR3, as DNA: TGTGCCAGCAGCTCGGGACAGAGCTCCTACGAGCAGTACTTC.

On this clonotype itself: A single base separates this from a much larger clone, so it may be a read error. This sequence joins TRBV12-3 or TRBV12-4 and TRBJ2-7; the D gene is possibly TRBD2 (5 bases). The CDR3 totals 13 residues. The CDR3 nucleotides are TGTGCCATCAGTTTCGAAGCGGATTACGAGCAGTACTTC. It specifies CAISFEADYEQYF.

This clonotype was picked up many times. The V and J genes are TRBV20-1 and TRBJ1-2, with D possibly matching TRBD1 (5 bases). This CDR3 is built from 13 residues. Germline CDR1 reads DFQATT; CDR2 reads SNEGSKA (reference sequence). Trimming removed 0 bases from V and 7 bases from J, with 12 bases in between. CDR3 in DNA: TGCAGTGCTAGAGATACGGGGCAGGGTGGCTACACCTTC. Its translation is CSARDTGQGGYTF.

The genes are TRBV7-2 and TRBJ2-5; TRBD2 agrees at 11 bases. Germline CDR1 reads SGHTA; CDR2 reads FQGNSA. V was pared by 5 bases and J by 3 bases, with 5 bases of the junction left unmatched. CDR3 length equals 15 residues. The CDR3 spells CASSQTSGAEETQYF. In DNA form, the CDR3 reads TGTGCCAGCAGCCAGACTAGCGGGGCCGAAGAGACCCAGTACTTC.

This clonotype was seen many times. The chain is built from TRBV6-1 and TRBJ1-2, with TRBD1 as a possible D gene (6 bases). There are 16 residues in the CDR3. The germline V and J ends were trimmed by 6 bases and 4 bases, with 21 bases remaining between them. Germline CDR1 and CDR2: MNHNS and SASEGT. In nucleotides, the CDR3 is TGTGCCAGCAGGTCGACAGGAGAGTTCGAATCCTATGGCTACACCTTC. Encoded protein: CASRSTGEFESYGYTF.

This clonotype has more than one count but fewer than ten. The chain employs TRBV6-2 or TRBV6-3 and TRBJ2-7, with 9 bases identical to TRBD2. The CDR3 runs to 15 residues. CDR1 is MNHEY, CDR2 SVGEGT, per germline. J lost 1 base, V lost 5 bases, and 6 bases had no gene match. The CDR3 DNA reads as TGTGCCAGCAGTACGTACACTAGCGGGTCCTACGAGCAGTACTTC. It translates to CASSTYTSGSYEQYF.

A few counts support this clonotype. This chain connects TRBV5-1 to TRBJ1-1, with D tentatively TRBD1 (5 bases). CDR1 is SGHRS and CDR2 is YFSETQ in the germline V gene. The CDR3 extends over 17 amino acids. Trimming cost V 0 bases and J 1 base, with 16 bases left between them. The chain's CDR3 is CASSLDPMGGGNTEAFF. In DNA form, the CDR3 reads TGCGCCAGCAGCTTGGATCCGATGGGCGGGGGGAACACTGAAGCTTTCTTT.

This clonotype was detected only a few times. The chain joins TRBV3-1 to TRBJ1-4; 8 bases fit TRBD1. Germline-derived CDR1 and CDR2 are LGHDT and YNNKEL (reference sequence). Trimming removed 9 bases from V and 8 bases from J; junction bases left unmatched: 8. The length of the CDR3 is 13 residues. CDR3 DNA sequence: TGTGCCAGGGAGGACAGGGAAGAAGAAAAACTGTTTTTT. Encoded protein: CAREDREEEKLFF.

This clonotype was recorded many times. The chain recombines TRBV29-1 with TRBJ1-1; D unclear. The germline CDR1 and CDR2 sequences are SQVTM and ANQGSEA. There are 15 residues in the CDR3. The germline V and J ends were trimmed by 4 bases and 5 bases, with 20 bases remaining between them. In DNA, the CDR3 is TGCAGCGTTGCTAGGACCCCCGACATAACAACTGAAGCTTTCTTT. This codes for CSVARTPDITTEAFF. The variable domain in full, with the rest retrieved from reference TRBV29-1 and TRBJ1-1, is SAVISQKPSRDICQRGTSLTIQCQVDSQVTMMFWYRQQPGQSLTLIATANQGSEATYESGFVIDKFPISRPNLTFSTLTVSNMSPEDSSIYLCSVARTPDITTEAFFGQGTRLTVV.

The table lists this clonotype with a few counts. The junction and the germline gene differ at one end; a read error may be behind it. CDR3 amino acids: CSARTHREELLF. The DNA for the CDR3 is TGCAGTGCTAGGACTCATAGAGAGGAGCTGCTTTTT. This rearrangement joins TRBV20-1 to TRBJ2-2; D not resolved. Germline CDR1 DFQATT, CDR2 SNEGSKA (reference sequence). The CDR3 consists of 12 residues.

The chain carries TRBV20-1 and TRBJ2-5, with 7 nucleotides matching TRBD2. Germline assignment: CDR1 DFQATT and CDR2 SNEGSKA (reference sequence). The CDR3 is 14 residues long. The trim removed 5 bases at V and 3 bases at J, leaving 9 bases unmatched. Written as DNA, the CDR3 is TGCAGTGCTCAGCCGGGACTACCAGAAGAGACCCAGTACTTC. Translating it yields CSAQPGLPEETQYF.

This chain uses TRBV28 with TRBJ2-5; D remains ambiguous. Trimming stripped 2 bases from V and 7 bases from J, with 5 bases between. From germline, CDR1 is MDHEN and CDR2 SYDVKM. This CDR3 is built from 11 residues. The CDR3 DNA sequence: TGTGCCAGCAGTTTAATCCGGACCCAGTACTTC. This translates into CASSLIRTQYF.

This clonotype was found a few times. V gene TRBV6-6 combines with J gene TRBJ2-7, with D perhaps TRBD1 (6 bases). Trimming left V 0 bases short and J 6 bases short, with 24 bases between. The CDR3 covers 18 residues. Germline values: CDR1 MNHNY, CDR2 SVGAGI (reference sequence). This chain's CDR3 is CASSYSITGRVSRGEQYF. Written as DNA, the CDR3 is TGTGCCAGCAGTTACTCTATCACAGGGAGAGTAAGTAGGGGCGAGCAGTACTTC.

This clonotype was detected many times. V gene TRBV18 combines with J gene TRBJ2-7; D uncertain. CDR1 is KGHSH and CDR2 is LQKENI in the germline V gene. This CDR3 is 11 amino acids long. The V end was cut by 8 bases, the J end by 3 bases, with 8 bases between. CDR3 sequence (DNA): TGTGCCAGCAGCCCAGACTACGAGCAGTACTTC. Amino acids: CASSPDYEQYF.

This clonotype was recorded at least ten times. V usage is TRBV7-2 and J usage is TRBJ2-5; 8 bases map to TRBD2. Germline trimming cut 5 bases from V and 5 bases from J; bases unmatched to any gene: 10. The CDR3 is 15 amino acids. CDR1 is SGHTA, CDR2 FQGNSA, per germline. The DNA of the CDR3 is TGTGCCAGCAGCCCCGCAAGAGCGGGAGTGGAGACCCAGTACTTC. Translating it yields CASSPARAGVETQYF.

In this sample, this clonotype turned up many times. DNA of the CDR3: TGTGCCAGCAGCCAAGGGGCCAGTTACACTGAAGCTTTCTTT. Its translation: CASSQGASYTEAFF. The chain links TRBV3-1 to TRBJ1-1; D is unresolved. Per germline, CDR1 LGHDT and CDR2 YNNKEL (reference sequence). Trimming removed 1 base from V and 3 bases from J, with 9 bases in between. The CDR3 totals 14 residues.

A few counts support this clonotype. The chain links TRBV6-2 or TRBV6-3 to TRBJ2-1, with 13 bases identical to TRBD2. Looked up from germline, CDR1 is MNHEY and CDR2 is SVGEGT. Trimming at V came to 7 bases and at J to 2 bases, leaving 11 bases not matched to a gene. The CDR3 length is 18 residues. In DNA form, the CDR3 reads TGTGCCAGCACTTCCGGGACTAGCGGGATTAGGGCCTACAATGAGCAGTTCTTC. This gives the protein CASTSGTSGIRAYNEQFF.